Listed below are T cell receptor beta chains from one sample, sequenced in a study of blood T cell repertoires in COVID-19. This table comes from immunoSEQ multiplex PCR, and its TCRdb copy is limited to in-frame clones, with some not included. Of roughly 100,000 clones detected, 79% appear once; the ten largest clones hold 15% to 20%. Sequencing input: peripheral blood. Receptors originate from a woman over 75 with active or convalescent COVID-19. Both conserved end residues are part of each CDR3. A D gene is named only where the DNA matches it firmly. Rows may omit the clone size; those that give it use once, few, many or a size class.

J,D,size,V,DNA,CDR3
TRBJ2-3,TRBD2,NA,TRBV7-3,TGTGCCAGCAGCTTAAGCGGGAGCACCACAGATACGCAGTATTTT,CASSLSGSTTDTQYF
TRBJ1-4,NA,NA,TRBV9,TGTGCCAGCAGCGCTACAACTAATGAAAAACTGTTTTTT,CASSATTNEKLFF
TRBJ2-1,TRBD2,once,TRBV6-5,TGTGCCACCAAGTGGGGGGGTTACAATGAGCAGTTCTTC,CATKWGGYNEQFF
TRBJ1-1,TRBD1,NA,TRBV23-1,TGCGCCAGCAGTCGATCAGACAGGGGCAGCAGGTTCGCTTTCTTT,CASSRSDRGSRFAFF
TRBJ2-5,TRBD1,NA,TRBV10-3,TGTGCCACGCTCTTTCAACAGGGGGCAGGGGAGACCCAGTACTTC,CATLFQQGAGETQYF
TRBJ1-1,NA,NA,TRBV28,TGTGCCAGCAGTTTAAACTGGGGGGGAACCATGAACACTGAAGCTTTCTTT,CASSLNWGGTMNTEAFF
TRBJ2-3,TRBD2,NA,TRBV6-5,TGTGCCAGCAGTTACTCGAGACTAGCGGGAGATACGCAGTATTTT,CASSYSRLAGDTQYF
TRBJ2-7,TRBD1,NA,TRBV6-2/TRBV6-3,TGTGCCAGCAGTTGGACAGGGAATCCCTTCGAGCAGTACTTC,CASSWTGNPFEQYF
TRBJ2-2,NA,few,TRBV19,TGTGCCAGTAGTATACGGACAAGGGTAAACACCGGGGAGCTGTTTTTT,CASSIRTRVNTGELFF
TRBJ2-1,TRBD1,once,TRBV5-4,TGTGCCAGCAGCTTGGCTTTCCGGACAGGGACTAATGAGCAGTTCTTC,CASSLAFRTGTNEQFF
TRBJ2-1,NA,NA,TRBV9,TGTGCCAGCAGCCCAAGGGGCTCCTACAATGAGCAGTTCTTC,CASSPRGSYNEQFF
TRBJ1-2,NA,NA,TRBV29-1,TGCAGCGTTGAAAAGGGGAACTATGGCTACACCTTC,CSVEKGNYGYTF
TRBJ2-3,TRBD2,few,TRBV15,TGTGCCACCGGTCTACTAGCGGGATACCCCCCGGATACGCAGTATTTT,CATGLLAGYPPDTQYF
TRBJ1-2,TRBD1,once,TRBV19,TGTGCCAGTAGTATCCCGCAGGGGGCTGTCTATGGCTACACCTTC,CASSIPQGAVYGYTF
TRBJ2-1,TRBD2,NA,TRBV27,TGTGCCAGCAGTTTCGAGGGAGCGGGAGGGCCCTACAATGAGCAGTTCTTC,CASSFEGAGGPYNEQFF
TRBJ2-5,NA,NA,TRBV2,TGTGCCAGCAGGGAGCGTCCCCTGGGAGAGACCCAGTACTTC,CASRERPLGETQYF